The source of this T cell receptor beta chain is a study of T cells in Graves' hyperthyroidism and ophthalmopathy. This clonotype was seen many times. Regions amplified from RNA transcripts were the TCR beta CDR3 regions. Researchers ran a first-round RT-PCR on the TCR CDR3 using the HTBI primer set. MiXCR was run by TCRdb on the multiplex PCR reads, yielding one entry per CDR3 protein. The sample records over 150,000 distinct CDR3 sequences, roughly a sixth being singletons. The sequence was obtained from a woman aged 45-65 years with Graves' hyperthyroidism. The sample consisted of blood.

In nucleotides, the CDR3 is TGTGCCAGCAGCCAGGGGACTAGCGGGAGGGACGAGCAGTTCTTC. Residues: CASSQGTSGRDEQFF. The chain couples TRBV11-3 to TRBJ2-1; TRBD2 matches at 16 bases. This CDR3 is built from 15 residues. Trimming at V came to 5 bases and at J to 10 bases, leaving 5 bases not matched to a gene. Germline CDR1 reads SGHNT; CDR2 reads YENEEA.